This passage covers 7 T cell receptor beta chains from one sample sequenced in a study of OX40 agonist ivuxolimab in advanced cancers. Some clones are missing from TCRdb's copy, which holds only in-frame ones; the method was immunoSEQ multiplex PCR. The sample contains 73,000 or so clones, more than 90% of which appear only once. Sequenced here: CD4+ or CD8+ T cells sorted from blood, sampled in a trial of the OX40 agonist ivuxolimab. All receptors come from an adult with an advanced solid tumor such as melanoma, head and neck, liver or kidney cancer.

V is TRBV27 and J is TRBJ2-1, with D uncertain. The ends were cut back, 1 base at V and 6 bases at J, with 7 bases in the middle. This CDR3 has 13 amino acids. Per germline, CDR1 MNHEY and CDR2 SMNVEV (reference sequence). The CDR3 sequence is CASSLWSTNEQFF. In DNA form, the CDR3 reads TGTGCCAGCAGTTTATGGAGTACCAATGAGCAGTTCTTC.

The chain combines TRBV14 with TRBJ2-3; tentatively, D is TRBD2 (5 bases). CDR3 length equals 14 residues. The V and J ends lost 4 bases and 6 bases respectively, with 14 bases between them. Germline V gives CDR1 SGHDN, CDR2 FVKESK. The CDR3 DNA is TGTGCCAGCAGCCGGAACCGGGGTGAGGATACGCAGTATTTT. Amino acid sequence: CASSRNRGEDTQYF.

A word on this clone: The sample holds other DNA sequences that translate to the same CDR3. The gene calls are TRBV30 and TRBJ1-5, with D possibly TRBD1 on 6 matching bases. V lost 0 bases and J lost 4, with 10 bases in between. This CDR3 is 14 amino acids long. Germline V gene lookup returns CDR1 GTSNPN and CDR2 SVGIG (reference sequence). CDR3 sequence (DNA): TGTGCCTGGAGTGTAGGGCAGGGGAATCAGCCCCAGCATTTT. Encoded protein: CAWSVGQGNQPQHF.

A few counts support this clone. The CDR3 DNA follows: TGTGCCAGCAGCAGGGGACGCCTCTATGGCTACACCTTC. Its protein is CASSRGRLYGYTF. The chain uses TRBV5-6 and TRBJ1-2; the D gene is possibly TRBD1 (5 bases). The germline V gene encodes CDR1 SGHDT and CDR2 YYEEEE. Trimming took 4 bases from V and 4 from J, leaving 11 bases between them. This CDR3 contains 13 residues.

V usage is TRBV2 and J usage is TRBJ2-2; 8 positions agree with TRBD1. Germline values: CDR1 SNHLY, CDR2 FYNNEI. The trim removed 6 bases at V and 3 bases at J, leaving 6 bases unmatched. This CDR3 spans 15 amino acids. This CDR3 is CASRGQGWDTGELFF. The DNA of the CDR3 is TGTGCCAGCAGAGGACAGGGTTGGGACACCGGGGAGCTGTTTTTT.

As DNA, the CDR3 is TGCGCCAGCAGCCAAGATCCCGGACGAGACGAGCAGTACTTC. Translating gives CASSQDPGRDEQYF. The gene calls are TRBV4-1 and TRBJ2-7, with D uncertain. Deletions cut 0 bases from V and 5 bases from J, with 11 bases between. In germline, CDR1 is MGHRA, CDR2 YSYEKL. The CDR3 runs to 14 residues.

V usage is TRBV6-5 and J usage is TRBJ2-7; the D is unclear. Germline V gene lookup returns CDR1 MNHEY and CDR2 SVGAGI. V was trimmed by 1 base and J by 5 bases, leaving 12 bases between them. The CDR3 is made up of 14 amino acids. CDR3 amino acids: CASSYYSGYHEQYF. The CDR3 region has the DNA TGTGCCAGCAGTTACTACTCAGGCTACCACGAGCAGTACTTC.